The 7 T cell receptor beta chains reported below all come from one sample, sequenced in a study of cytomegalovirus exposure and HLA in healthy donors. Vbeta (60) and Jbeta (13) primers were used in the PCR. The data were produced by immunoSEQ multiplex PCR, yet TCRdb's version contains in-frame clones alone and is incomplete. Of fewer than 150,000 clones listed, about 82% were seen once; the top ten hold about 2.2%. Sequencing was performed on PBMCs. These receptors originate from a man between 25 and 39 years old in good health and CMV-seronegative.

The rearrangement links TRBV13 to TRBJ2-2; perhaps TRBD1 as D (6 bases). In germline, CDR1 is PRHDT, CDR2 FYEKMQ (reference sequence). Trimming pared 3 bases from V and 7 bases from J, leaving 12 bases between. The CDR3 is made up of 14 amino acids. The CDR3 coding sequence is TGTGCCAGCAGCTTCTGGGGGCATAACGGGGAGCTGTTTTTT. Translation gives CASSFWGHNGELFF. The whole variable domain, filled in from reference TRBV13 and TRBJ2-2, reads AAGVIQSPRHLIKEKRETATLKCYPIPRHDTVYWYQQGPGQDPQFLISFYEKMQSDKGSIPDRFSAQQFSDYHSELNMSSLELGDSALYFCASSFWGHNGELFFGEGSRLTVL.

The chain combines TRBV19 with TRBJ1-5; D gene uncertain. The CDR3 consists of 15 residues. V was cut by 4 bases and J by 0 bases, with 10 bases left in between. CDR1 is LNHDA, CDR2 SQIVND, per germline (reference sequence). The CDR3 reads CASSRADYSNQPQHF. The DNA of the CDR3 is TGTGCCAGTAGTAGGGCAGATTATAGCAATCAGCCCCAGCATTTT.

The rearrangement joins TRBV5-6 to TRBJ1-2; 7 bases fit TRBD1. This CDR3 is built from 14 residues. The germline CDR1 and CDR2 sequences are SGHDT and YYEEEE. V lost 6 bases, J lost 5 bases, and 10 bases stayed unmatched. CDR3 coding DNA: TGTGCCAGCACACTCACAGGGGAGCGATATGGCTACACCTTC. Its protein product is CASTLTGERYGYTF.

This sequence joins TRBV5-4 and TRBJ2-5; 7 bases fit TRBD1. V was clipped by 0 bases and J by 3 bases; unmatched bases: 8. This CDR3 spans 16 amino acids. The germline gives CDR1 SGHNT, CDR2 YYREEE (reference sequence). The CDR3 coding sequence is TGTGCCAGCAGCTTGGGGGTCCCCAGGGGGAAAGAGACCCAGTACTTC. This codes for CASSLGVPRGKETQYF. The complete variable domain, with remaining parts taken from reference TRBV5-4 and TRBJ2-5, reads ETGVTQSPTHLIKTRGQQVTLRCSSQSGHNTVSWYQQALGQGPQFIFQYYREEENGRGNFPPRFSGLQFPNYSSELNVNALELDDSALYLCASSLGVPRGKETQYFGPGTRLLVL.

This clone was picked up a small number of times. The chain employs TRBV4-1 and TRBJ1-5, with unresolved D. Germline V gene lookup returns CDR1 MGHRA and CDR2 YSYEKL. Trimming took off 3 bases at V and 0 bases at J, with 9 bases between the two ends. The CDR3 has 15 residues. CDR3 loop: CASSQYGDSNQPQHF. The CDR3 DNA follows: TGCGCCAGCAGCCAGTACGGGGATAGCAATCAGCCCCAGCATTTT.

This chain joins TRBV5-1 and TRBJ2-2, with a weak D call TRBD2 (6 bases). CDR1 is SGHRS and CDR2 is YFSETQ in the germline V gene. This CDR3 has 16 residues. V gave up 9 bases and J gave up 4 bases, with 22 bases separating them. CDR3 in DNA: TGCGCCACCGACCTCCTTCTTGTGGGAGGCACCGGGGAGCTGTTTTTT. It is translated as CATDLLLVGGTGELFF.

The CDR3 nucleotides read TGTGCCAGCAGTTCCAGGGGGCGACCCCCTAGCACAGATACGCAGTATTTT. This encodes CASSSRGRPPSTDTQYF. The gene calls are TRBV28 and TRBJ2-3; 8 nucleotides line up with TRBD1. The germline gives CDR1 MDHEN, CDR2 SYDVKM. This CDR3 is built from 17 residues. Trimming took 4 bases from V and 0 from J; bases not matched to a gene: 9. The whole variable domain, filled in from reference TRBV28 and TRBJ2-3, reads DVKVTQSSRYLVKRTGEKVFLECVQDMDHENMFWYRQDPGLGLRLIYFSYDVKMKEKGDIPEGYSVSREKKERFSLILESASTNQTSMYLCASSSRGRPPSTDTQYFGPGTRLTVL.